The present T cell receptor beta chain was sequenced within a study of T cell repertoires in cytomegalovirus infection. Findings and limits, study-wide: Across the ex vivo response, the dominant clonotypes were HLA-C-restricted CMV-specific TCR beta clonotypes.

MiXCR, run by TCRdb on the reads, gives a single entry per CDR3 protein. The sample has more than 75,000 distinct CDR3 sequences; 25% to 30% are singletons. Concerning this clonotype itself: Its cognate antigen is unknown.

V lost 5 bases, J lost 1 base, and 14 bases lay in between. There are 16 residues in the CDR3. The germline gives CDR1 SGHVS, CDR2 FNYEAQ. This sequence joins TRBV7-6 and TRBJ2-2; TRBD1 or TRBD2 may be the D gene (5 bases each). Here the sequenced sample was CD8+ T cells from cultured PBMCs, taken from culture after CMV antigen stimulation. The clonotype was recovered from a human donor in good health (CMV status not recorded). Some clones in this sample may be carry-over from other donors' samples. CDR3 sequence reads: CASSQAARGNTGELFF. The CDR3 nucleotides are TGTGCCAGCAGCCAGGCAGCGAGGGGGAACACCGGGGAGCTGTTTTTT.